The TCR beta chain described here comes from a study of cytomegalovirus exposure and HLA in healthy donors. Germline-derived CDR1 and CDR2 are ENHRY and SYGVKD. This CDR3 comprises 16 residues. After removal of 4 bases from V and 4 bases from J, the junction contained 7 bases not matched to a gene. Vbeta (60) and Jbeta (13) primers were used in the PCR. TCRdb's copy holds only in-frame clones and misses some; the assay was immunoSEQ multiplex PCR. The table has some 200,000 clones, 62% seen once; the top ten hold 2.5% to 3%. The sequenced sample consisted of PBMCs. V gene TRBV10-3 combines with J gene TRBJ2-3; 11 bases match TRBD1. The sequence was collected from a man in his forties or fifties in good health and CMV-seronegative. The CDR3 spells CAISAGTGGWSDTQYF. The CDR3 DNA reads as TGTGCCATCAGTGCCGGGACAGGGGGTTGGTCAGATACGCAGTATTTT.